The clone carrying this T cell receptor (beta chain) was detected ten times or more. Its antigen is still unknown. From 15-18 subjects, each sequencing run yielded over 190 million TCR-beta sequences. TCRdb re-analysed the 5' RACE reads in MiXCR, keeping a single row per CDR3 protein. The sample includes about 46,000 distinct CDR3 sequences, around 1.9% of them seen just once. Germline-derived CDR1 and CDR2 are DFQATT and SNEGSKA (reference sequence). The CDR3 extends over 13 amino acids. The V and J ends lost 3 bases and 5 bases respectively, with 13 bases between them. The data stem from a study of neurological immune-mediated disorders. General study findings and limits: No link was found between any clinical or MRI feature and the multiple sclerosis repertoire cluster.

The study built unsorted libraries from 2 million PBMCs kept at -80 C. Sequenced input: PBMCs. The chain links TRBV20-1 to TRBJ1-1, with D possibly being TRBD1 (5 bases). The source of this sequence is a woman between 40 and 55 years old with multiple sclerosis. CDR3: CSARGWGGTEAFF. DNA for the CDR3: TGCAGTGCTAGGGGCTGGGGGGGAACTGAAGCTTTCTTT.